This T cell receptor beta chain was sequenced during a study of blood T cell repertoires in COVID-19 (dated by TCRdb to 2019 to 2021). About the investigation overall: Collaborator samples came from the United States, Italy and Spain and covered acute and convalescent phases of COVID-19. The prospective study material was composed of cDNA or gDNA derived from T cells, B-cell-depleted T cells, or PBMCs. Deeply sampled blood TCRbeta repertoires from subjects exposed to, actively infected with, or recovered from COVID-19 were included in the dataset. The repertoires were released in a freely available public database meant as a resource for research on the immune response to SARS-CoV-2. Samples came from the ongoing ImmuneRACE study (first 160 participants) plus 1,254 subjects from 6 global collaborators. Nearly every sample came with metadata listing a de-identified subject ID, COVID-19 status, age in years and sex. Where available, HLA class I and class II types were obtained from metadata supplied by the sample provider rather than from assay-based typing.

This clone was seen more than once but under ten times. The target of this receptor is not known. The input lacks base qualities; no much larger clone sits a single base away. The CDR3 runs 12 residues from the cysteine to the phenylalanine. Kept here is only the CDR3 DNA, which spans 36 bases and is read in frame from base 1. CDR1 and CDR2, per the germline V gene, are ENHRY and SYGVKD. V loses 3 bases, J loses 0 bases, and the germline ends lie 3 bases apart. Broad study findings and their caveats: The amount of clinical and demographic metadata varied by source and participant and was provided uncurated.

TCRbeta CDR3 regions were amplified from genomic DNA by means of the immunoSEQ Assay, a bias-controlled multiplex PCR. In the paper's pipeline: Nucleated cell counts per sample were estimated from amplification of reference gene primers within the assay. Sequence reads were collapsed and filtered to measure the absolute abundance of every unique TCRbeta CDR3 rearrangement. For each sample, productive Simpson clonality was calculated by taking the square root of Simpson's diversity index across productive rearrangements. This immuneACCESS table, as held by TCRdb, lists in-frame sequences with V and J called but not all clones. Of the missing ones, under half trace to an unresolved V gene in checked studies; the others have no known cause. The DNA was the basis for D and trimming; V, J and clone size are from that table. The sample table shows some 110,000 clones, and approximately 80% are seen once. The ten largest make up 6.2% of the sample.

One collaborating source in Seattle enrolled patients while the patients were actively infected and followed the patients over time throughout the course of disease. Each collaborating institution followed its own protocols to collect whole blood in K2EDTA tubes. For TCRbeta analysis, collaborators shipped samples in one of three forms: frozen whole blood, isolated PBMCs, or DNA extracted from either of those sample types. The sequence joins TRBV10-3 to TRBJ2-7; no D gene can be assigned with confidence. The source material was peripheral blood. This clonotype was sampled from a man aged 80 or over with COVID-19, enrolled during active disease. The nucleotide sequence is given as TGTGCCATCAGTGAATACTCCTACGAGCAGTACTTC. Translation gives CAISEYSYEQYF.